A single T cell receptor (beta chain) is shown here with its context. Authors' data handling: Researchers report that nucleated cell counts were estimated from reference gene primer amplification. Measured with immunoSEQ multiplex PCR; TCRdb has only the in-frame clones, and not every one. That table is the source of V, J and clone size, and D and trimming were worked out from the DNA. The sample yields 180,000 or so clones, 89% seen once. The sample is drawn from a study of blood T cell repertoires in COVID-19. Study at large: COVID-19 samples collected from the United States, Italy and Spain covered acute and convalescent phases. PBMCs, B-cell-depleted T cells, or T cells provided the cDNA or gDNA that made up the material.

Germline CDR1 and CDR2: MGHDK and SYGVNS. There are 14 residues in the CDR3. Trimming took 7 bases from V and 2 from J; bases not matched to a gene: 4. Enrollees, about 18 to 90 years old, lived in approximately 25 US areas. This rearrangement joins TRBV25-1 to TRBJ2-3; TRBD1 agrees at 9 bases. The sample consisted of PBMCs or T cells enriched from blood (not recorded which). The clonotype comes from a woman aged 35 to 49 with acute COVID-19. The CDR3 reads CASTRQGVTDTQYF. In DNA form, the CDR3 reads TGTGCCAGCACCCGACAGGGGGTCACAGATACGCAGTATTTT.